A selection of T cell receptor beta chains follows, all from one sample in a study of cytomegalovirus exposure and HLA in healthy donors. Clones were sequenced by immunoSEQ multiplex PCR, and TCRdb holds only the in-frame ones, with some missing. This repertoire shows just under 250,000 clones, 82% found once; its top ten account for 5% to 6%. The sample taken for sequencing was PBMCs. These receptors were collected from a middle-aged woman in good health and CMV-seropositive. Both conserved end residues are part of each CDR3. The size of a clone is reported for some rows only, either as once, few or many, or as a class for expanded clones.

cdr3_aa: CASSLGAGKGYTF
clone_size: NA
v_call: TRBV5-6

cdr3_aa: CASTNKGQGSAGELFF
clone_size: NA
v_call: TRBV7-3

cdr3_aa: CASSLQLTNYGYTF
clone_size: NA
v_call: TRBV27

cdr3_aa: CASSLSSAAYEQYF
clone_size: few
v_call: TRBV27

cdr3_aa: CAIGGQGPNQPQHF
clone_size: NA
v_call: TRBV10-3

cdr3_aa: CASSDSIGGDTQYF
clone_size: NA
v_call: TRBV6-4

cdr3_aa: CASSESVAQETQYF
clone_size: NA
v_call: TRBV10-1

cdr3_aa: CSIGTPTDTQYF
clone_size: NA
v_call: TRBV29-1

cdr3_aa: CASSRLGGRDEQFF
clone_size: once
v_call: TRBV7-3

cdr3_aa: CASSSGQGRGTDTQYF
clone_size: NA
v_call: TRBV7-9

cdr3_aa: CASSPGTGGNTEAFF
clone_size: NA
v_call: TRBV27

cdr3_aa: CASSVAASVETQYF
clone_size: NA
v_call: TRBV9

cdr3_aa: CASRSSGSGYNEQFF
clone_size: NA
v_call: TRBV5-1

cdr3_aa: CASSAPPNSYEQYF
clone_size: few
v_call: TRBV5-4

cdr3_aa: CASSPGTGKAFF
clone_size: NA
v_call: TRBV11-1

cdr3_aa: CASSVEDSGVDEETQYF
clone_size: NA
v_call: TRBV9

cdr3_aa: CASSLDRAVNNSPLHF
clone_size: NA
v_call: TRBV5-4

cdr3_aa: CAIGPGGAREKLFF
clone_size: few
v_call: TRBV10-3

cdr3_aa: CASSLVGGTQAYEQYF
clone_size: once
v_call: TRBV7-2

cdr3_aa: CAISAAGAQETQYF
clone_size: few
v_call: TRBV10-3

cdr3_aa: CASSGGLAGYTDTQYF
clone_size: NA
v_call: TRBV16

cdr3_aa: CASSFPYPHTEAFF
clone_size: NA
v_call: TRBV28

cdr3_aa: CASSPPTIGETQYF
clone_size: NA
v_call: TRBV18

cdr3_aa: CSAMGRLNTEAFF
clone_size: NA
v_call: TRBV29-1

cdr3_aa: CASSDETGLGSIGEAFF
clone_size: many
v_call: TRBV25-1

cdr3_aa: CASSPYSDREDGYTF
clone_size: few
v_call: TRBV27

cdr3_aa: CASSSGQGARETQYF
clone_size: NA
v_call: TRBV5-6

cdr3_aa: CASSLAGTDEREAFF
clone_size: NA
v_call: TRBV5-1

cdr3_aa: CASSPRRGTEAFF
clone_size: NA
v_call: TRBV7-6

cdr3_aa: CASSDRGILDGYTF
clone_size: NA
v_call: TRBV6-6

cdr3_aa: CASSTQGALGTEAFF
clone_size: NA
v_call: TRBV18

cdr3_aa: CASSGRSGGRGNEQFF
clone_size: few
v_call: TRBV7-6

cdr3_aa: CASSRRLAGEVDTQYF
clone_size: once
v_call: TRBV4-2

cdr3_aa: CASSSSLNRGGNTEAFF
clone_size: once
v_call: TRBV27